Each of the 9 T cell receptor beta chains below was sequenced from the same sample in a study of T cells expressing NK-cell markers. For each CDR3 protein, TCRdb gives one entry from its re-call of the 5' RACE reads, without DNA. The table counts 500,000 to 700,000 distinct CDR3 sequences; 3.5% to 4.5% lies in the top ten. Material: blood T cells: a sorted CD56 or NKG2C T cell subset, CD4+ or CD8+ T cells, or bulk PBMC T cells (not recorded which). The receptor source for this set is a young man in good health.

This rearrangement joins TRBV5-6 to TRBJ1-1. Germline CDR1 reads SGHDT; CDR2 reads YYEEEE. The CDR3 runs to 15 residues. The CDR3 sequence: CASSLVSVGRPEAFF.

The rearrangement links TRBV15 to TRBJ2-5. Germline CDR1 LNHNV, CDR2 YYDKDF (reference sequence). The CDR3 spans 12 residues. The CDR3 protein is CATSRDQETQYF.

This rearrangement joins TRBV9 to TRBJ2-1; TCRdb's D call of TRBD2 is untestable without DNA. Germline CDR1 reads SGDLS; CDR2 reads YYNGEE. The CDR3 runs to 16 residues. CDR3 residues: CASSERLAGLNNEQFF.

The V and J genes are TRBV5-1 and TRBJ2-2. The length of the CDR3 is 18 residues. Germline-derived CDR1 and CDR2 are SGHRS and YFSETQ. The chain's CDR3 is CASSLAPVRTVNTGELFF. Full variable domain (outside the CDR3, taken from reference TRBV5-1 and TRBJ2-2): KAGVTQTPRYLIKTRGQQVTLSCSPISGHRSVSWYQQTPGQGLQFLFEYFSETQRNKGNFPGRFSGRQFSNSRSEMNVSTLELGDSALYLCASSLAPVRTVNTGELFFGEGSRLTVL.

The chain employs TRBV11-2 and TRBJ1-2. CDR1 SGHAT and CDR2 FQNNGV come from the germline V gene. The CDR3 spans 14 residues. CDR3 region: CASSSADLVLGYTF.

The chain links TRBV5-1 to TRBJ2-1; TCRdb designates TRBD1, a call that cannot be tested without DNA. CDR3 length: 16 amino acids. The germline V gene encodes CDR1 SGHRS and CDR2 YFSETQ. The chain's CDR3 is CASSSLVGPPGNEQFF.

The chain joins TRBV30 to TRBJ2-1; the TRBD2 assignment by TCRdb is unverifiable without DNA. Germline V CDR1 and CDR2: GTSNPN, SVGIG (reference sequence). This CDR3 has 13 amino acids. The CDR3: CAWSQSSNNEQFF.

The chain joins TRBV7-2 to TRBJ2-3; TCRdb's D gene call, TRBD2, goes unchecked for lack of DNA. CDR1 and CDR2 (germline): SGHTA, FQGNSA. This CDR3 has 15 residues. The CDR3 here is CASSLRGRVTDTQYF.

The chain employs TRBV15 and TRBJ1-6; TCRdb's D call, TRBD1, is unchecked because there is no DNA. The CDR3 contains 15 residues. Per the germline V gene, CDR1 is LNHNV and CDR2 is YYDKDF (reference sequence). The CDR3 reads CATSRSGQGTSPLHF.